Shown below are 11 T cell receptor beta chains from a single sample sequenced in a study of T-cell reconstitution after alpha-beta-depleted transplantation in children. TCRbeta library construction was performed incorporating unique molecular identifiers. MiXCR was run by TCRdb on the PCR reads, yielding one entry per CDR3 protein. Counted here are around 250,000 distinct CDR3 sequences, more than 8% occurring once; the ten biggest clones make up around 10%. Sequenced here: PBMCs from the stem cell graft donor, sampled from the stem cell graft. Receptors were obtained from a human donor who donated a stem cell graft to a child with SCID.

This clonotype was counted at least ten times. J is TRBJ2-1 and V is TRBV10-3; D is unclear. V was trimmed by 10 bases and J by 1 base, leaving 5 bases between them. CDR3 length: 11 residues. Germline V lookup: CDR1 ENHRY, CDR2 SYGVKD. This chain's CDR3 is CASASYNEQFF. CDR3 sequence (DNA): TGTGCCAGCGCTTCCTACAATGAGCAGTTCTTC.

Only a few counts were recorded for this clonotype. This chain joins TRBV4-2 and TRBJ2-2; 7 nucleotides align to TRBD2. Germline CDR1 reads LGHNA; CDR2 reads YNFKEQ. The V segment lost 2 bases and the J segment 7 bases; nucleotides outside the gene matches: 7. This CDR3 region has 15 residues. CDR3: CASSQPPAGSGELFF. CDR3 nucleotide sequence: TGTGCCAGCAGCCAACCACCAGCGGGGAGCGGGGAGCTGTTTTTT.

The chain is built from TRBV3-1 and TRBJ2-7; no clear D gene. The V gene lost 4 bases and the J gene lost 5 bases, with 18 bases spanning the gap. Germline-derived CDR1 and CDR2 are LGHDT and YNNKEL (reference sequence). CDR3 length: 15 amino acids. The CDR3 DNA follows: TGTGCCAGCAGCCCCATAAGCCAGGTAGTCCACGAGCAGTACTTC. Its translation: CASSPISQVVHEQYF.

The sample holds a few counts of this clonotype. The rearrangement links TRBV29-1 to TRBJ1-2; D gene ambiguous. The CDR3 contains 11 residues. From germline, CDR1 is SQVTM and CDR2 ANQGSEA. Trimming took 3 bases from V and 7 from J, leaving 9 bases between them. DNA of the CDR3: TGCAGCGTTGATTGGGGAGTTGGCTACACCTTC. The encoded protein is CSVDWGVGYTF. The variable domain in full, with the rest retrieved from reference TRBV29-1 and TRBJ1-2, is SAVISQKPSRDICQRGTSLTIQCQVDSQVTMMFWYRQQPGQSLTLIATANQGSEATYESGFVIDKFPISRPNLTFSTLTVSNMSPEDSSIYLCSVDWGVGYTFGSGTRLTVV.

The CDR3 reads CASRADRVSNQPQHF. The CDR3 DNA reads as TGTGCCAGCCGTGCCGACAGGGTGAGCAATCAGCCCCAGCATTTT. V and J are TRBV27 and TRBJ1-5; 7 bases line up with TRBD1. The CDR3 runs to 15 residues. The V gene's germline CDR1 is MNHEY and CDR2 SMNVEV (reference sequence). The trim removed 8 bases at V and 1 base at J, leaving 8 bases unmatched.

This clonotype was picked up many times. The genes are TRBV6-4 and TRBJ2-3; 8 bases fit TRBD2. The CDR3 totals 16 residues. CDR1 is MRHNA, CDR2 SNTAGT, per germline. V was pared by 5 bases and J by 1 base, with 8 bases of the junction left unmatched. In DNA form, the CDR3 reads TGTGCCAGCAGTTCTACTAGCGGAGGTGGCACAGATACGCAGTATTTT. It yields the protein CASSSTSGGGTDTQYF.

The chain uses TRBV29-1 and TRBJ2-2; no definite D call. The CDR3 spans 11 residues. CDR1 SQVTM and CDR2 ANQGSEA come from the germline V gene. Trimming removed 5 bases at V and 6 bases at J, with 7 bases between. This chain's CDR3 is CSVRFSGELFF. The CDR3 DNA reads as TGCAGCGTTCGGTTCTCCGGGGAGCTGTTTTTT.

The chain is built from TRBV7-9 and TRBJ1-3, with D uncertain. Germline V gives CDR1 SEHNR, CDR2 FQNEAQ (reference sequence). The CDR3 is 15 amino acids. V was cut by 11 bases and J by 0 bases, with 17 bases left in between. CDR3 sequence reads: CALSRTGSSGNTIYF. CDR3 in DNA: TGTGCCCTCAGCCGGACGGGGAGCTCTGGAAACACCATATATTTT.

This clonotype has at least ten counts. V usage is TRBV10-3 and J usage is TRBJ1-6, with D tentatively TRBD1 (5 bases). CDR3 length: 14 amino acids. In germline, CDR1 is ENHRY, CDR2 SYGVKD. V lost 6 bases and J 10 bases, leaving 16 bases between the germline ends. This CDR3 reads CAISPLGGTSPLHF. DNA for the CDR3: TGTGCCATCAGCCCCTTGGGAGGGACCTCACCCCTCCACTTT.

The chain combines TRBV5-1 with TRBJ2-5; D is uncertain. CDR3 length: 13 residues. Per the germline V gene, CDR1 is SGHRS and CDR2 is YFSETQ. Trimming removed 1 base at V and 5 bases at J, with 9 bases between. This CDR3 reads CASSLPGLETQYF. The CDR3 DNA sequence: TGCGCCAGCAGCTTGCCAGGCCTTGAGACCCAGTACTTC.

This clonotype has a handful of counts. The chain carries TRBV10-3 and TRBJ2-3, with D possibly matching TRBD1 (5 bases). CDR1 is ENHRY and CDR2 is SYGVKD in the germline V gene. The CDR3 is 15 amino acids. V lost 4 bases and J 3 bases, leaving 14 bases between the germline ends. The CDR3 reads CAISAGSMSTDTQYF. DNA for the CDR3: TGTGCCATCAGTGCAGGGTCCATGAGTACAGATACGCAGTATTTT.